The 26 T cell receptor beta chains listed next were all sequenced from one sample in a study of regulatory T cells in long-lasting Graves disease. HTBI primers from iRepertoire and Arm-PCR of CDR3 regions yielded the TCR beta libraries. In TCRdb, the multiplex PCR reads were re-called with MiXCR into one record per CDR3 protein. This table has 450,000 to 650,000 distinct CDR3 sequences, 15% to 20% appearing once. The time point was: newly diagnosed GD, antithyroid drugs for less than 3 months. The TCR library was prepared using RNA isolated from PBMCs. These same data were also listed under a study on T cells in Graves' hyperthyroidism and ophthalmopathy.

The starting material was peripheral blood mononuclear cells (PBMCs), obtained at new diagnosis, from a patient treated with antithyroid drugs. The receptors stem from a woman aged 35-60 years with Graves disease.

This clonotype was observed many times. CDR3 region: CASTPRGGYGYTF. The DNA of the CDR3 is TGTGCCAGCACCCCCAGGGGGGGCTATGGCTACACCTTC. The chain is built from TRBV11-2 and TRBJ1-2; TRBD1 matches at 7 bases. The CDR3 runs 13 residues. V shed 7 bases, J shed 4 bases, and the junction held 6 bases outside the gene matches. Per the germline V gene, CDR1 is SGHAT and CDR2 is FQNNGV.

This chain uses TRBV12-3 or TRBV12-4 with TRBJ1-6; 7 nucleotides line up with TRBD1. This CDR3 is built from 16 residues. V dropped 7 bases and J dropped 0; count of bases not matched to a gene: 6. CDR3 amino acids: CASKKQGSSYNSPLHF. The CDR3 DNA sequence: TGTGCCAGCAAAAAACAGGGGAGCTCCTATAATTCACCCCTCCACTTT.

This clonotype was observed many times. The V and J genes are TRBV7-3 and TRBJ2-5; 9 bases agree with TRBD1. V lost 5 bases and J lost 5; bases outside the gene matches: 9. CDR1 and CDR2 (germline): SGHTA, FQGTGA. The CDR3 loop spans 15 amino acids. The CDR3 spells CASSKQGAGVETQYF. CDR3 DNA: TGTGCCAGCAGCAAACAGGGGGCCGGGGTTGAGACCCAGTACTTC. Full variable domain (remainder filled in from reference TRBV7-3 and TRBJ2-5): GAGVSQTPSNKVTEKGKYVELRCDPISGHTALYWYRQSLGQGPEFLIYFQGTGAADDSGLPNDRFFAVRPEGSVSTLKIQRTERGDSAVYLCASSKQGAGVETQYFGPGTRLLVL.

The chain couples TRBV18 to TRBJ1-1; unclear D gene. CDR1 KGHSH and CDR2 LQKENI come from the germline V gene. This CDR3 is built from 16 residues. Trimming took off 0 bases at V and 5 bases at J, with 16 bases between the two ends. CDR3 DNA: TGTGCCAGCTCACCACCGAACCGGGGTGAGGGTACTGAAGCTTTCTTT. The encoded protein is CASSPPNRGEGTEAFF. The whole variable domain, remainder taken from reference TRBV18 and TRBJ1-1, is NAGVMQNPRHLVRRRGQEARLRCSPMKGHSHVYWYRQLPEEGLKFMVYLQKENIIDESGMPKERFSAEFPKEGPSILRIQQVVRGDSAAYFCASSPPNRGEGTEAFFGQGTRLTVV.

The chain carries TRBV10-3 and TRBJ1-1, with TRBD1 as a possible D gene (5 bases). Germline values: CDR1 ENHRY, CDR2 SYGVKD. V was trimmed by 2 bases and J by 8 bases, leaving 12 bases between them. This CDR3 region has 13 residues. CDR3 amino acids: CAISETQRGEAFF. The CDR3 nucleotides read TGTGCCATCAGTGAGACGCAACGGGGGGAAGCTTTCTTT.

This clonotype was seen a handful of times. V and J are TRBV20-1 and TRBJ1-2, with D perhaps matching TRBD1 (5 bases). The CDR3 is made up of 13 amino acids. CDR1 and CDR2 from the germline V gene are DFQATT and SNEGSKA (reference sequence). The V end lost 6 bases, the J end lost 0 bases, and 11 bases lay between the germline ends. CDR3 loop: CSADDRANYGYTF. CDR3 DNA: TGCAGTGCCGACGACAGAGCTAACTATGGCTACACCTTC.

Ten or more counts support this clonotype. The rearrangement links TRBV20-1 to TRBJ2-3; D gene ambiguous. This CDR3 comprises 12 residues. V dropped 8 bases and J dropped 4 bases, with 13 bases sitting between them. Germline V gives CDR1 DFQATT, CDR2 SNEGSKA (reference sequence). This CDR3 is CSLLRSADTQYF. The CDR3 DNA sequence: TGCAGTCTCCTTAGGTCCGCAGATACGCAGTATTTT.

There are a few counts of this clonotype. J is TRBJ1-2 and V is TRBV10-3; tentatively, D is TRBD1 (6 bases). Trimming removed 3 bases from V and 8 bases from J, with 16 bases in between. This CDR3 has 14 residues. Germline V CDR1 and CDR2: ENHRY, SYGVKD. CDR3 in amino acids: CAISDGTLQGGYTF. In DNA form, the CDR3 reads TGTGCCATCAGTGATGGGACACTTCAGGGAGGCTACACCTTC.

This clonotype was detected a few times. The J gene is TRBJ2-5, the V gene TRBV18; D might be TRBD2 (6 bases). Trimming took 0 bases from V and 4 from J, leaving 15 bases between them. CDR1 and CDR2 from the germline V gene are KGHSH and LQKENI. The CDR3 is made up of 16 amino acids. The CDR3 nucleotides read TGTGCCAGCTCACCACCGGCCGGACCGCGGGGAGAGACCCAGTACTTC. Amino acids: CASSPPAGPRGETQYF.

This clonotype has ten or more counts. The rearrangement links TRBV5-6 to TRBJ1-1; D gene unclear. The V end was cut by 1 base, the J end by 9 bases, with 10 bases between. This CDR3 region has 12 residues. CDR1 and CDR2 (germline): SGHDT, YYEEEE. CDR3 DNA sequence: TGTGCCAGCAGCTTGTCGGCAGGCCAAGCTTTCTTT. Protein sequence: CASSLSAGQAFF.

This clonotype was counted many times. CDR3 amino acids: CASGKQGVDGYTF. CDR3 bases: TGTGCCAGCGGTAAACAGGGGGTAGATGGCTACACCTTC. The rearrangement links TRBV2 to TRBJ1-2, with 8 bases that match TRBD1. This CDR3 is built from 13 residues. Germline trimming cut 8 bases from V and 6 bases from J; bases unmatched to any gene: 8. Per germline, CDR1 SNHLY and CDR2 FYNNEI.

As concerns this clonotype: This may come from a read error, since a much larger clone is one base off. The genes are TRBV12-3 or TRBV12-4 and TRBJ1-1; the D gene is possibly TRBD1 (5 bases). The CDR3 is 13 residues long. CDR3 in DNA: TGTGCCAACAGTGAGGGGTTTCGCACTGAAGCTTTCTTT. Protein: CANSEGFRTEAFF.

In this sample, this clonotype turned up many times. The CDR3 nucleotides are TGTGCCAGCAGTCGACTCCCGGGACTAGCGGAGACCCAGTACTTC. It codes for CASSRLPGLAETQYF. J is TRBJ2-5 and V is TRBV7-3, with 10 bases lining up with TRBD2. There are 15 residues in the CDR3. V lost 6 bases and J lost 5; bases outside the gene matches: 9. Germline CDR1 reads SGHTA; CDR2 reads FQGTGA.

This clonotype came up a few times. The J gene is TRBJ1-1, the V gene TRBV6-1; D might be TRBD1 (6 bases). The CDR3 spans 13 residues. Germline values: CDR1 MNHNS, CDR2 SASEGT. Trimming took 10 bases from V and 2 from J, leaving 14 bases between them. The CDR3 sequence: CATSFRGNTEAFF. The CDR3 bases are TGTGCCACGTCATTCAGGGGAAACACTGAAGCTTTCTTT.

Here the CDR3 reads CATSGGGLGQPQHF. As DNA, the CDR3 is TGTGCCACCAGCGGAGGGGGTCTCGGTCAGCCCCAGCATTTT. The genes are TRBV27 and TRBJ1-5, with a tentative D call TRBD1 (6 bases). The ends were cut back, 10 bases at V and 6 bases at J, with 19 bases in the middle. Germline V gene data show CDR1 as MNHEY and CDR2 as SMNVEV (reference sequence). The CDR3 covers 14 residues.

This clonotype was recorded at least ten times. The gene calls are TRBV3-1 and TRBJ1-2; 7 nucleotides line up with TRBD1. Losses at the gene ends were 2 bases for V and 14 bases for J; bases not matched to a gene: 11. Germline CDR1 LGHDT, CDR2 YNNKEL (reference sequence). The CDR3 sequence is 13 residues long. The CDR3 DNA is TGTGCCAGCAGCCAATCCCAGGGGGGGTTAAATACCTTC. This codes for CASSQSQGGLNTF.

This clonotype has a count of ten or more. DNA of the CDR3: TGTGCCAGCAGGGGAGACAGGTTCAGGTCTGGGGCCAACGTCCTGACTTTC. Its translation is CASRGDRFRSGANVLTF. The rearrangement joins TRBV12-3 or TRBV12-4 to TRBJ2-6; possibly TRBD1 for D (6 bases). V shed 6 bases and J shed 1 base, with 16 bases lying between them. The CDR3 consists of 17 residues.

This clonotype turned up a few times. The chain uses TRBV9 and TRBJ2-2, with TRBD2 identical over 13 bases. This CDR3 is built from 21 residues. V trimming: 3 bases; J trimming: 0 bases; junction bases outside the gene matches: 14. CDR1 is SGDLS, CDR2 YYNGEE, per germline. In DNA, the CDR3 is TGTGCCAGCAGCGCCTCCCTCAAAGGACTAGCGGGGGTTACGAACACCGGGGAGCTGTTTTTT. It is translated as CASSASLKGLAGVTNTGELFF. Together with reference TRBV9 and TRBJ2-2, the CDR3 gives the full variable domain: DSGVTQTPKHLITATGQRVTLRCSPRSGDLSVYWYQQSLDQGLQFLIQYYNGEERAKGNILERFSAQQFPDLHSELNLSSLELGDSALYFCASSASLKGLAGVTNTGELFFGEGSRLTVL.

As concerns this clonotype: A much larger clone lies a single base off, so this may be a read error. This chain connects TRBV24-1 to TRBJ2-1; TRBD2 matches 7 bases. Germline CDR1 KGHDR, CDR2 SFDVKD. The CDR3 has 14 amino acids. This CDR3 is CSTSVMGGMNEQFF. For the CDR3, the DNA is TGTTCCACCAGTGTTATGGGGGGGATGAATGAGCAGTTCTTC.

The table lists this clonotype with many counts. The gene calls are TRBV2 and TRBJ2-1; 9 bases are a match to TRBD1. This CDR3 spans 14 amino acids. The junction had 9 bases not matched to a gene; V was cut back by 10 bases and J by 5 bases. Germline values: CDR1 SNHLY, CDR2 FYNNEI. CDR3 nucleotides: TGTGCCACCGGGACAGGGATCTTCGACAATGAGCAGTTCTTC. It translates to CATGTGIFDNEQFF. Full variable domain (remainder filled in from reference TRBV2 and TRBJ2-1): EPEVTQTPSHQVTQMGQEVILRCVPISNHLYFYWYRQILGQKVEFLVSFYNNEISEKSEIFDDQFSVERPDGSNFTLKIRSTKLEDSAMYFCATGTGIFDNEQFFGPGTRLTVL.

This clonotype was observed a few times. The V and J genes are TRBV6-1 and TRBJ1-2, with TRBD1 matching over 9 bases. The CDR3 is 14 residues long. Germline V gene sequence: CDR1 MNHNS, CDR2 SASEGT. Trimming removed 2 bases from V and 8 bases from J; junction bases left unmatched: 6. CDR3 DNA sequence: TGTGCCAGCAGTGAAAAACAGGGGGCGCGCGGCTACACCTTC. It codes for CASSEKQGARGYTF.

This clonotype was seen more than once but under ten times. J is TRBJ1-1 and V is TRBV10-2; 9 nucleotides agree with TRBD1. This CDR3 region has 15 residues. The trim removed 6 bases at V and 7 bases at J, leaving 12 bases unmatched. Germline V gene lookup returns CDR1 WSHSY and CDR2 SAAADI. CDR3 sequence (DNA): TGCGCCAGCAGCGGGGAGGACAGGGGACCTCTTGAAGCTTTCTTT. This codes for CASSGEDRGPLEAFF.

This clonotype has more than one count but fewer than ten. The chain carries TRBV6-2 or TRBV6-3 and TRBJ2-7; 10 bases fit TRBD2. The V gene end was trimmed by 2 bases and the J gene end by 5 bases; junction bases not matched to a gene: 3. The germline V gene encodes CDR1 MNHEY and CDR2 SVGEGT. The CDR3 spans 14 residues. The CDR3, as DNA: TGTGCCAGCAGTTACCGGACTAGCGGAGACGAGCAGTACTTC. Amino acids: CASSYRTSGDEQYF.

This clonotype was observed at least ten times. V gene TRBV3-1 combines with J gene TRBJ1-5; D gene ambiguous. This CDR3 spans 13 amino acids. V dropped 3 bases and J dropped 4 bases, with 7 bases sitting between them. Germline lookup yields CDR1 LGHDT and CDR2 YNNKEL (reference sequence). CDR3 loop: CASSHQVNQPQHF. In nucleotides, the CDR3 is TGTGCCAGCAGCCACCAGGTTAATCAGCCCCAGCATTTT. The variable domain in full, with the rest retrieved from reference TRBV3-1 and TRBJ1-5, is DTAVSQTPKYLVTQMGNDKSIKCEQNLGHDTMYWYKQDSKKFLKIMFSYNNKELIINETVPNRFSPKSPDKAHLNLHINSLELGDSAVYFCASSHQVNQPQHFGDGTRLSIL.

The V gene is TRBV20-1, the J gene TRBJ2-2, with D tentatively TRBD2 (6 bases). The CDR3 has 13 residues. Germline V gives CDR1 DFQATT, CDR2 SNEGSKA (reference sequence). The V gene lost 3 bases and the J gene lost 8 bases, with 13 bases spanning the gap. Here the CDR3 reads CSASNGGVGELFF. The CDR3 DNA follows: TGCAGTGCTAGCAATGGCGGGGTAGGGGAGCTGTTTTTT.

This clonotype was found many times. The chain couples TRBV27 to TRBJ2-5; D unclear. The length of the CDR3 is 13 residues. The V and J ends lost 5 bases and 0 bases respectively, with 7 bases between them. Per the germline V gene, CDR1 is MNHEY and CDR2 is SMNVEV (reference sequence). The CDR3: CASSAEYQETQYF. CDR3 DNA: TGTGCCAGCAGTGCAGAGTACCAAGAGACCCAGTACTTC.